The 28 T cell receptor beta chains listed next were all sequenced from one sample in a study of tumor T cells in aggressive B-cell lymphoma. TCRdb's copy holds only in-frame clones and misses some; the assay was immunoSEQ multiplex PCR. The sample records some 2,200 clones, 75% to 85% being singletons. The sample comprised tumor tissue. These receptors all come from an adult with diffuse large B cell lymphoma.

The chain employs TRBV14 and TRBJ2-7, with 7 bases aligning to TRBD1. Germline V gives CDR1 SGHDN, CDR2 FVKESK. V lost 4 bases, J lost 5 bases, and 2 bases stayed unmatched. CDR3 length equals 12 residues. The CDR3 DNA reads as TGTGCCAGCAGCCCGACAGGGCACGAGCAGTACTTC. Its protein is CASSPTGHEQYF. The entire variable domain, with the rest obtained from reference TRBV14 and TRBJ2-7, is as follows: EAGVTQFPSHSVIEKGQTVTLRCDPISGHDNLYWYRRVMGKEIKFLLHFVKESKQDESGMPNNRFLAERTGGTYSTLKVQPAELEDSGVYFCASSPTGHEQYFGPGTRLTVT.

There are a few counts of this clone. This specimen includes other DNA sequences encoding the same CDR3. This chain's CDR3 is CASSKTPESTDTQYF. The CDR3 DNA is TGCGCCAGCAGCAAAACCCCGGAGAGTACAGATACGCAGTATTTT. J is TRBJ2-3 and V is TRBV5-1, with D unresolved. Germline-derived CDR1 and CDR2 are SGHRS and YFSETQ. CDR3 length: 15 amino acids. The V end was cut by 4 bases, the J end by 3 bases, with 15 bases between.

This clone was counted only a few times. J is TRBJ2-7 and V is TRBV19; 7 nucleotides agree with TRBD2. CDR3 length equals 15 residues. CDR1 is LNHDA, CDR2 SQIVND, per germline (reference sequence). Trimming cost V 1 base and J 5 bases; bases outside gene matches: 8. CDR3 amino acids: CASSIVGGRANEQYF. The CDR3 nucleotides are TGTGCCAGTAGTATAGTCGGAGGGAGGGCAAACGAGCAGTACTTC.

The chain links TRBV5-5 to TRBJ1-5; 7 nucleotides align to TRBD1. The J segment lost 7 bases and the V segment lost 1 base, leaving 2 bases of the junction unmatched. The CDR3 is 13 residues long. Germline lookup yields CDR1 SGHKS and CDR2 YYEKEE (reference sequence). The CDR3 protein is CASSLTGEQPQHF. The CDR3 DNA reads as TGTGCCAGCAGCTTGACAGGGGAACAGCCCCAGCATTTT.

The chain links TRBV21-1 to TRBJ2-7; TRBD1 is the table's D call, not checked against the DNA. TRBV21-1 is deemed a pseudogene. The CDR3 totals 16 residues. CDR3: CASRDTLGGTPYEQYF. CDR3 bases: TGTGCCAGTAGGGATACACTAGGGGGTACTCCCTACGAGCAGTACTTC.

The genes are TRBV5-1 and TRBJ2-2, with 7 bases identical to TRBD1. From germline, CDR1 is SGHRS and CDR2 YFSETQ. V was pared by 3 bases and J by 8 bases, with 10 bases of the junction left unmatched. This CDR3 spans 15 amino acids. CDR3 in DNA: TGCGCCAGCAGCTCTCGGACAGGCGTAACGGGGGAGCTGTTTTTT. The encoded protein is CASSSRTGVTGELFF.

The gene calls are TRBV30 and TRBJ1-5; D unresolved. V lost 1 base, J lost 5 bases, and 9 bases lay in between. This CDR3 has 13 residues. The V gene's germline CDR1 is GTSNPN and CDR2 SVGIG (reference sequence). CDR3 region: CAWSDGVYQPQHF. The CDR3 DNA follows: TGTGCCTGGAGTGACGGGGTATATCAGCCCCAGCATTTT.

J is TRBJ1-2 and V is TRBV4-1, with D maybe TRBD1 (6 bases). Deletions cut 4 bases from V and 5 bases from J, with 11 bases between. The CDR3 has 13 amino acids. The V gene's germline CDR1 is MGHRA and CDR2 YSYEKL. The CDR3 here is CASSPQGWYGYTF. The CDR3 DNA reads as TGCGCCAGCAGCCCACAGGGCTGGTATGGCTACACCTTC.

Relative to its sample, this clone is large. This same CDR3 is encoded by further DNA sequences in the sample. The V call is TRBV6-5, the J call TRBJ2-3; D gene ambiguous. This CDR3 has 13 amino acids. Germline CDR1 MNHEY, CDR2 SVGAGI. Trimming removed 6 bases at V and 6 bases at J, with 13 bases between. The CDR3 spells CASSSSPEDTQYF. CDR3 in DNA: TGTGCCAGCAGCTCTTCTCCTGAGGATACGCAGTATTTT.

The chain joins TRBV5-1 to TRBJ2-7; 9 positions match TRBD2. Germline V gene lookup returns CDR1 SGHRS and CDR2 YFSETQ. The CDR3 consists of 15 residues. J was trimmed by 5 bases and V by 0 bases; bases with no gene match: 6. CDR3 coding DNA: TGCGCCAGCAGCTTGGCGGGACTAGCTTCCCACGAGCAGTACTTC. Its protein product is CASSLAGLASHEQYF.

The chain is built from TRBV7-3 and TRBJ2-1, with D possibly matching TRBD2 (6 bases). The CDR3 length is 15 residues. Germline assignment: CDR1 SGHTA and CDR2 FQGTGA. Trimming stripped 2 bases from V and 0 bases from J, with 8 bases between. CDR3 nucleotide sequence: TGTGCCAGCAGCTTATACGGGAGCTCCTACAATGAGCAGTTCTTC. It encodes CASSLYGSSYNEQFF.

This chain links TRBV19 with TRBJ2-2; no clear D gene. Deletions cut 5 bases from V and 4 bases from J, with 8 bases between. The CDR3 is 13 residues long. Germline V lookup: CDR1 LNHDA, CDR2 SQIVND (reference sequence). The CDR3: CASSVSSTGELFF. In DNA form, the CDR3 reads TGTGCCAGTAGTGTCTCGTCCACCGGGGAGCTGTTTTTT.

The V gene is TRBV28, the J gene TRBJ1-3; 8 bases match TRBD1. The CDR3 runs to 13 residues. V lost 7 bases and J lost 7; bases outside the gene matches: 6. Germline CDR1 is MDHEN and CDR2 is SYDVKM. In DNA, the CDR3 is TGTGCCAGCAACCAGGGGGCTTGGAACACCATATATTTT. Translated: CASNQGAWNTIYF.

The table lists this clone with a count of one. This rearrangement joins TRBV4-2 to TRBJ2-5, with D possibly matching TRBD1 (6 bases). The CDR3 contains 15 residues. Germline assignment: CDR1 LGHNA and CDR2 YNFKEQ. Trimming took off 0 bases at V and 7 bases at J, with 15 bases between the two ends. The CDR3 nucleotides read TGTGCCAGCAGCCAAGAGGGGTACAAACAGGGGACCCAGTACTTC. This translates into CASSQEGYKQGTQYF.

This sequence joins TRBV29-1 and TRBJ1-4; 7 bases are a match to TRBD1. In germline, CDR1 is SQVTM, CDR2 ANQGSEA. Trimming cost V 7 bases and J 6 bases; bases outside gene matches: 8. The CDR3 extends over 13 amino acids. CDR3 residues: CSAGDRVYEKLFF. The DNA of the CDR3 is TGCAGCGCTGGTGACAGGGTATATGAAAAACTGTTTTTT.

This clone was seen just once. The chain links TRBV27 to TRBJ2-7; D possibly corresponds to TRBD2 (6 bases). The germline gives CDR1 MNHEY, CDR2 SMNVEV (reference sequence). The CDR3 is made up of 14 amino acids. V was shortened by 2 bases and J by 2 bases, with 10 bases between the two germline ends. The CDR3 reads CASSLTSRAYEQYF. In DNA, the CDR3 is TGTGCCAGCAGTTTAACTAGCCGAGCCTACGAGCAGTACTTC.

The chain has TRBV20-1 and TRBJ2-7; no firm D call. Trimming shortened V by 2 bases and J by 4 bases, and 3 bases separated the two germline ends. This CDR3 contains 10 residues. CDR1 is DFQATT, CDR2 SNEGSKA, per germline (reference sequence). CDR3 residues: CSARQYEQYF. The CDR3 DNA reads TGCAGTGCTAGACAATACGAGCAGTACTTC.

The rearrangement uses TRBV5-1 and TRBJ2-4, with D possibly matching TRBD1 (6 bases). The CDR3 runs 14 residues. The germline V and J ends were trimmed by 1 base and 5 bases, with 10 bases remaining between them. The germline V gene encodes CDR1 SGHRS and CDR2 YFSETQ. As DNA, the CDR3 is TGCGCCAGCAGCTTGCTCCCAGGGGAAAACATTCAGTACTTC. This translates into CASSLLPGENIQYF. The variable domain in full, completed from reference TRBV5-1 and TRBJ2-4, reads KAGVTQTPRYLIKTRGQQVTLSCSPISGHRSVSWYQQTPGQGLQFLFEYFSETQRNKGNFPGRFSGRQFSNSRSEMNVSTLELGDSALYLCASSLLPGENIQYFGAGTRLSVL.

This rearrangement joins TRBV28 to TRBJ1-2; D remains unclear. The V gene's germline CDR1 is MDHEN and CDR2 SYDVKM. V lost 4 bases to trimming and J lost 8 bases, with 11 bases between them. The CDR3 has 12 amino acids. The chain's CDR3 is CASSSRLSGYTF. As DNA, the CDR3 is TGTGCCAGCAGTTCTCGACTCAGCGGCTACACCTTC.

This clone was seen just once. The rearrangement links TRBV2 to TRBJ1-2, with D perhaps matching TRBD1 (5 bases). Germline V CDR1 and CDR2: SNHLY, FYNNEI. V lost 6 bases and J 4 bases, leaving 15 bases between the germline ends. The CDR3 extends over 14 amino acids. The CDR3 DNA sequence: TGTGCCAGCAGAGGCGGGACCCCTGGCTATGGCTACACCTTC. Translating it yields CASRGGTPGYGYTF.

Judged by abundance, this clone is large (0.1 to 1%). This chain links TRBV18 with TRBJ1-5; D is undetermined. The CDR3 contains 14 residues. CDR1 and CDR2 from the germline V gene are KGHSH and LQKENI. Between the trimmed V and J ends, which lost 2 bases and 1 base, there was a span of 6 bases. The CDR3 region is CASSPTQSNQPQHF. CDR3 nucleotides: TGTGCCAGCTCACCAACACAGAGCAATCAGCCCCAGCATTTT.

This clone showed up just once. The rearrangement joins TRBV4-2 to TRBJ2-2; D unresolved. V gave up 0 bases and J gave up 8 bases, with 4 bases separating them. The length of the CDR3 is 12 residues. Germline V lookup: CDR1 LGHNA, CDR2 YNFKEQ. The CDR3 coding sequence is TGTGCCAGCAGCCAAGAGGAGGGGGAGCTGTTTTTT. This gives the protein CASSQEEGELFF.

The genes are TRBV7-2 and TRBJ2-1, with 12 bases lining up with TRBD2. The J segment lost 5 bases and the V segment lost 7 bases, leaving 15 bases of the junction unmatched. Per the germline V gene, CDR1 is SGHTA and CDR2 is FQGNSA. The CDR3 loop spans 18 amino acids. CDR3 in DNA: TGTGCCAGCAACATAAAGGGACTAGCGGGTGTCATCGACAATGAGCAGTTCTTC. Protein sequence: CASNIKGLAGVIDNEQFF. The variable domain in full, completed from reference TRBV7-2 and TRBJ2-1, reads GAGVSQSPSNKVTEKGKDVELRCDPISGHTALYWYRQSLGQGLEFLIYFQGNSAPDKSGLPSDRFSAERTGGSVSTLTIQRTQQEDSAVYLCASNIKGLAGVIDNEQFFGPGTRLTVL.

The rearrangement links TRBV5-6 to TRBJ2-4, with 7 bases aligning to TRBD2. This CDR3 spans 18 amino acids. Germline V CDR1 and CDR2: SGHDT, YYEEEE. V lost 0 bases, J lost 5 bases, and 14 bases stayed unmatched. The CDR3 loop is CASSLESEGRGIENIQYF. The CDR3 DNA reads as TGTGCCAGCAGCTTGGAGTCTGAGGGGAGGGGAATTGAAAACATTCAGTACTTC. Full variable domain (missing parts from reference TRBV5-6 and TRBJ2-4): DAGVTQSPTHLIKTRGQQVTLRCSPKSGHDTVSWYQQALGQGPQFIFQYYEEEERQRGNFPDRFSGHQFPNYSSELNVNALLLGDSALYLCASSLESEGRGIENIQYFGAGTRLSVL.

The chain joins TRBV18 to TRBJ2-2; D unresolved. Germline lookup yields CDR1 KGHSH and CDR2 LQKENI. The CDR3 consists of 12 residues. The V end was cut by 3 bases, the J end by 5 bases, with 4 bases between. CDR3 loop: CASSPRTGELFF. The CDR3 DNA is TGTGCCAGCTCACCGAGGACCGGGGAGCTGTTTTTT.

The CDR3 DNA follows: TGTGCCAGGGGATGGGGCCGGTACTCTGGGGCCAACGTCCTGACTTTC. Amino acid sequence: CARGWGRYSGANVLTF. The chain uses TRBV7-2 and TRBJ2-6; D is perhaps TRBD1 (5 bases). Trimming cost V 9 bases and J 0 bases, with 15 bases left between them. The CDR3 length is 16 residues. Germline V gene lookup returns CDR1 SGHTA and CDR2 FQGNSA. Full variable domain (remainder filled in from reference TRBV7-2 and TRBJ2-6): GAGVSQSPSNKVTEKGKDVELRCDPISGHTALYWYRQSLGQGLEFLIYFQGNSAPDKSGLPSDRFSAERTGGSVSTLTIQRTQQEDSAVYLCARGWGRYSGANVLTFGAGSRLTVL.

This chain connects TRBV28 to TRBJ2-7, with 8 bases lining up with TRBD1. Trimming at V came to 6 bases and at J to 0 bases, leaving 10 bases not matched to a gene. There are 16 residues in the CDR3. Germline CDR1 reads MDHEN; CDR2 reads SYDVKM. The CDR3 loop reads CASSPLGQGFSYEQYF. Here the CDR3 DNA reads TGTGCCAGCAGCCCACTCGGACAGGGCTTCTCCTACGAGCAGTACTTC.

The gene calls are TRBV30 and TRBJ2-7; perhaps TRBD2 as D (6 bases). The CDR3 has 14 residues. The V end was cut by 7 bases, the J end by 2 bases, with 18 bases between. Germline loops: CDR1 GTSNPN, CDR2 SVGIG (reference sequence). In DNA form, the CDR3 reads TGTGCCTTTTCCGGGATAGGGAGGACCTACGAGCAGTACTTC. Its translation is CAFSGIGRTYEQYF.